The 25 T cell receptor beta chains presented below share a single source sample, sequenced in a study of neurological immune-mediated disorders. TCRdb passed the 5' RACE reads through MiXCR, listing each CDR3 protein once. Of tens of thousands of distinct CDR3 sequences in the sample, about 5% were seen once. The sequenced sample consisted of PBMCs. The source of these receptors is a human donor with multiple sclerosis. The donor label of this sample is uncertain.

This clonotype was seen repeatedly, ten times or more. This chain uses TRBV12-3 or TRBV12-4 with TRBJ2-3, with D possibly being TRBD1 (7 bases). V was shortened by 9 bases and J by 0 bases, with 16 bases between the two germline ends. The CDR3 covers 15 residues. CDR3 in DNA: TGTGCCAGTGCAGGGGGGACCACTAGCACAGATACGCAGTATTTT. Its protein product is CASAGGTTSTDTQYF.

Many counts were recorded for this clonotype. The chain joins TRBV6-5 to TRBJ1-2; D unclear. This CDR3 contains 12 residues. Germline CDR1 and CDR2: MNHEY and SVGAGI. The V end was cut by 5 bases, the J end by 4 bases, with 8 bases between. In DNA form, the CDR3 reads TGTGCCAGCAGTGACCAGCTCTATGGCTACACCTTC. Protein sequence: CASSDQLYGYTF.

In its sample, this clonotype was seen many times. CDR3 DNA: TGTGCCAGCAGTTATCTTGCGGCGTTCACTCGCACCGGGGAGCTGTTTTTT. It specifies CASSYLAAFTRTGELFF. This chain links TRBV6-5 with TRBJ2-2, with D hard to call. The germline V gene encodes CDR1 MNHEY and CDR2 SVGAGI. The V and J ends lost 3 bases and 4 bases respectively, with 18 bases between them. The CDR3 runs to 17 residues.

The chain uses TRBV20-1 and TRBJ1-3; weak D call: TRBD1 (5 bases). Germline V gene sequence: CDR1 DFQATT, CDR2 SNEGSKA (reference sequence). Trimming cost V 3 bases and J 0 bases, with 9 bases left between them. The CDR3 loop spans 14 amino acids. CDR3 sequence: CSASKTASGNTIYF. The CDR3 DNA reads as TGCAGTGCTAGTAAGACAGCCTCTGGAAACACCATATATTTT.

In its sample, this clonotype was seen many times. The chain has TRBV5-1 and TRBJ1-5, with TRBD1 matching over 7 bases. There are 15 residues in the CDR3. The J segment lost 4 bases and the V segment lost 0 bases, leaving 4 bases of the junction unmatched. CDR1 is SGHRS and CDR2 is YFSETQ in the germline V gene. CDR3 in DNA: TGCGCCAGCAGCTTGGGGGGACAGACTAATCAGCCCCAGCATTTT. Translating it yields CASSLGGQTNQPQHF.

In its sample, this clonotype was seen many times. The V gene is TRBV20-1, the J gene TRBJ2-7; 12 bases agree with TRBD1. The CDR3 loop spans 14 amino acids. Trimming took 6 bases from V and 6 from J; bases not matched to a gene: 9. The germline V gene has CDR1 DFQATT and CDR2 SNEGSKA (reference sequence). As DNA, the CDR3 is TGCAGTGCCCGGACCGGGACAGGGGGCTCCGAGCAGTACTTC. It encodes CSARTGTGGSEQYF.

This clonotype was seen many times. Written as DNA, the CDR3 is TGCGCCAGCAATCCCGGCGGGGGGACCGGGGAGCTGTTTTTT. This codes for CASNPGGGTGELFF. The chain couples TRBV5-1 to TRBJ2-2; 8 nucleotides align to TRBD2. CDR1 SGHRS and CDR2 YFSETQ come from the germline V gene. V lost 6 bases and J lost 5; bases outside the gene matches: 6. The length of the CDR3 is 14 residues.

This clonotype was counted many times. V usage is TRBV7-9 and J usage is TRBJ1-2; D call uncertain. Germline V gene data show CDR1 as SEHNR and CDR2 as FQNEAQ (reference sequence). V was pared by 1 base and J by 4 bases, with 7 bases between. The CDR3 is 13 residues long. CDR3 sequence: CASSLENTYGYTF. The CDR3 DNA is TGTGCCAGCAGCTTAGAGAACACCTATGGCTACACCTTC.

Many counts were recorded for this clonotype. This chain joins TRBV5-1 and TRBJ2-2; possible D gene TRBD2, 5 bases. CDR1 is SGHRS and CDR2 is YFSETQ in the germline V gene. The CDR3 runs 11 residues. Trimming took off 6 bases at V and 7 bases at J, with 7 bases between the two ends. CDR3 region: CASTGSGELFF. The DNA of the CDR3 is TGCGCCAGCACGGGGAGCGGGGAGCTGTTTTTT.

This clonotype was seen many times. The chain uses TRBV5-1 and TRBJ2-3; D is possibly TRBD2 (7 bases). V lost 4 bases to trimming and J lost 5 bases, with 17 bases between them. The CDR3 runs to 15 residues. The germline CDR1 and CDR2 sequences are SGHRS and YFSETQ. The CDR3 loop reads CASSPGGGQGDTQYF. The CDR3, as DNA: TGCGCCAGCAGCCCCGGCGGGGGCCAGGGAGATACGCAGTATTTT.

In this sample, this clonotype turned up many times. The CDR3 DNA follows: TGCGCCAGCAGCCGGGGATACAATGAGCAGTTCTTC. It yields the protein CASSRGYNEQFF. The genes are TRBV5-1 and TRBJ2-1; D possibly corresponds to TRBD2 (5 bases). Germline V gives CDR1 SGHRS, CDR2 YFSETQ. The CDR3 contains 12 residues. Trimming removed 4 bases at V and 4 bases at J, with 6 bases between. Using reference TRBV5-1 and TRBJ2-1 for the parts outside the CDR3, the full variable domain is KAGVTQTPRYLIKTRGQQVTLSCSPISGHRSVSWYQQTPGQGLQFLFEYFSETQRNKGNFPGRFSGRQFSNSRSEMNVSTLELGDSALYLCASSRGYNEQFFGPGTRLTVL.

This clonotype came up many times. The V call is TRBV5-5, the J call TRBJ2-2; D is ambiguous. Trimming left V 0 bases short and J 4 bases short, with 7 bases between. Germline V CDR1 and CDR2: SGHKS, YYEKEE (reference sequence). The CDR3 sequence is 14 residues long. The DNA for the CDR3 is TGTGCCAGCAGCTTGGGGCATTCCACCGGGGAGCTGTTTTTT. This sequence encodes CASSLGHSTGELFF.

Ten or more counts support this clonotype. CDR3 loop: CASTRATGELFF. Here the CDR3 DNA reads TGTGCCAGCACGAGGGCTACCGGGGAGCTGTTTTTT. The V call is TRBV27, the J call TRBJ2-2; tentative D call: TRBD2 (5 bases). The CDR3 runs 12 residues. Trimming took off 7 bases at V and 5 bases at J, with 8 bases between the two ends. Germline V lookup: CDR1 MNHEY, CDR2 SMNVEV (reference sequence).

In this sample, this clonotype turned up many times. DNA for the CDR3: TGCGCCAGCAGCCAAGCTGGGACAGGGTGGATAGATACGCAGTATTTT. This sequence encodes CASSQAGTGWIDTQYF. The chain uses TRBV4-1 and TRBJ2-3; 9 positions agree with TRBD1. The CDR3 has 16 residues. Germline CDR1 is MGHRA and CDR2 is YSYEKL. Trimming removed 1 base from V and 5 bases from J; junction bases left unmatched: 7.

This clonotype was counted at least ten times. This rearrangement joins TRBV3-1 to TRBJ1-1; no clear D. Germline CDR1 is LGHDT and CDR2 is YNNKEL (reference sequence). V lost 3 bases, J lost 2 bases, and 10 bases lay in between. This CDR3 region has 14 residues. The CDR3 protein is CASSQGRLNTEAFF. The CDR3 DNA sequence: TGTGCCAGCAGCCAGGGGAGGCTCAACACTGAAGCTTTCTTT.

In its sample, this clonotype was seen a few times. The rearrangement joins TRBV14 to TRBJ1-2; tentatively, D is TRBD1 (5 bases). V was cut by 3 bases and J by 2 bases, with 16 bases left in between. The CDR3 extends over 16 amino acids. CDR1 and CDR2 from the germline V gene are SGHDN and FVKESK. CDR3 sequence: CASSHFHGGKNYGYTF. CDR3 in DNA: TGTGCCAGCAGCCACTTTCATGGGGGTAAAAACTATGGCTACACCTTC.

This clonotype was detected many times. The chain has TRBV20-1 and TRBJ1-1; 7 bases agree with TRBD1. The CDR3 consists of 13 residues. With V trimmed by 3 bases and J by 5 bases, 6 bases remained unmatched. The germline gives CDR1 DFQATT, CDR2 SNEGSKA (reference sequence). CDR3 bases: TGCAGTGCTAGTTCTCTCAGGGGGACTGAAGCTTTCTTT. Its protein is CSASSLRGTEAFF.

This clonotype was detected many times. The chain recombines TRBV5-1 with TRBJ1-2; D not resolved. The CDR3 runs to 15 residues. Germline assignment: CDR1 SGHRS and CDR2 YFSETQ. Trimming removed 1 base at V and 4 bases at J, with 14 bases between. The CDR3 protein is CASSLFGDVRYGYTF. The CDR3 DNA reads as TGCGCCAGCAGCTTGTTTGGTGACGTCCGCTATGGCTACACCTTC.

This clonotype occurred many times. The gene calls are TRBV29-1 and TRBJ1-1; D gene unclear. The V gene lost 2 bases and the J gene lost 0 bases, with 7 bases spanning the gap. The CDR3 runs to 13 residues. Germline V lookup: CDR1 SQVTM, CDR2 ANQGSEA. The CDR3 region is CSVETRMNTEAFF. CDR3 DNA sequence: TGCAGCGTTGAAACACGGATGAACACTGAAGCTTTCTTT. Combining the CDR3 with reference TRBV29-1 and TRBJ1-1 gives the whole variable domain SAVISQKPSRDICQRGTSLTIQCQVDSQVTMMFWYRQQPGQSLTLIATANQGSEATYESGFVIDKFPISRPNLTFSTLTVSNMSPEDSSIYLCSVETRMNTEAFFGQGTRLTVV.

This clonotype was seen at least ten times. This sequence joins TRBV5-4 and TRBJ1-6; no clear D gene. Trimming cost V 0 bases and J 10 bases, with 11 bases left between them. The V gene's germline CDR1 is SGHNT and CDR2 YYREEE (reference sequence). The CDR3 covers 14 residues. DNA of the CDR3: TGTGCCAGCAGCTTGGATAGTGTGTGGTCACCCCTCCACTTT. Its translation: CASSLDSVWSPLHF.

This clonotype has ten or more counts. The DNA for the CDR3 is TGCGCCAGCAGCTTTCAGGGTGGAGACGGGGAGCTGTTTTTT. This sequence encodes CASSFQGGDGELFF. The chain joins TRBV5-1 to TRBJ2-2; weak D call: TRBD1 (5 bases). Looked up from germline, CDR1 is SGHRS and CDR2 is YFSETQ. V lost 2 bases, J lost 7 bases, and 12 bases lay in between. The CDR3 totals 14 residues.

In this sample, this clonotype turned up many times. J is TRBJ1-3 and V is TRBV5-1; no clear D gene. Between the trimmed V and J ends, which lost 0 bases and 0 bases, there was a span of 7 bases. The CDR3 is made up of 15 amino acids. Per the germline V gene, CDR1 is SGHRS and CDR2 is YFSETQ. The CDR3 loop reads CASSLEPNSGNTIYF. DNA of the CDR3: TGCGCCAGCAGCTTGGAGCCAAACTCTGGAAACACCATATATTTT.

V and J are TRBV12-3 or TRBV12-4 and TRBJ2-7; 7 bases are shared with TRBD2. The CDR3 totals 12 residues. V shed 11 bases, J shed 3 bases, and the junction held 7 bases outside the gene matches. This CDR3 is CASGEGLYEQYF. For the CDR3, the DNA is TGTGCCTCGGGGGAGGGCCTCTACGAGCAGTACTTC.

This clonotype was counted ten times or more. The chain couples TRBV5-6 to TRBJ1-2, with unresolved D. V lost 3 bases and J 3 bases, leaving 9 bases between the germline ends. The CDR3 length is 13 residues. The V gene's germline CDR1 is SGHDT and CDR2 YYEEEE. In DNA form, the CDR3 reads TGTGCCAGCAGCTGGACGGCGGACTATGGCTACACCTTC. Translation gives CASSWTADYGYTF.

This clonotype came up many times. The chain uses TRBV5-1 and TRBJ2-1, with 9 bases that match TRBD2. Trimming cost V 3 bases and J 7 bases; bases outside gene matches: 8. Per the germline V gene, CDR1 is SGHRS and CDR2 is YFSETQ. The CDR3 runs to 15 residues. The CDR3 protein is CASSYAGTSSNEQFF. Here the CDR3 DNA reads TGCGCCAGCAGCTATGCCGGGACTAGCAGTAATGAGCAGTTCTTC.